This record concerns one T cell receptor beta chain sequence. Its specificity is unknown. After removal of 3 bases from V and 3 bases from J, the junction contained 8 bases not matched to a gene. Germline-derived CDR1 and CDR2 are KGHSH and LQKENI. This CDR3 is built from 15 residues. This sample was taken from a study of cytomegalovirus exposure and HLA in healthy donors. The PCR made use of 60 Vbeta and 13 Jbeta primers. Assay used: immunoSEQ multiplex PCR; TCRdb lists only in-frame clones, some missing. Among 150,000 to 200,000 clones listed, nearly 80% were seen once. Findings and caveats of the study: About 87% or about 30% of the time was how often most TCR beta V segments were productive, according to an earlier analysis.

The chain joins TRBV18 to TRBJ2-7, with TRBD1 matching 7 bases. This receptor was identified in a man aged 35 to 55 in good health and CMV-seropositive. Input material: PBMCs. DNA of the CDR3: TGTGCCAGCTCACCGCCGACAGGGCGGGTCTACGAGCAGTACTTC. This codes for CASSPPTGRVYEQYF.